The 11 T cell receptor beta chains below all came from one sample that was sequenced in a study of cytomegalovirus exposure and HLA in healthy donors. The PCR ran on 60 Vbeta and 13 Jbeta primers. Sequenced by immunoSEQ multiplex PCR; TCRdb stores in-frame clones only, minus some. The sample carries approximately 80,000 clones, about 60% recorded once. The specimen sequenced was PBMCs. The receptors were sampled from a woman in her thirties or forties in good health and CMV-seropositive.

Regarding this clone: The same CDR3 arises from other DNA sequences in this sample as well. V usage is TRBV7-9 and J usage is TRBJ2-3, with D hard to call. V lost 8 bases, J lost 2 bases, and 5 bases lay in between. Per germline, CDR1 SEHNR and CDR2 FQNEAQ (reference sequence). The CDR3 extends over 11 amino acids. The CDR3: CASSNTDTQYF. CDR3 sequence (DNA): TGTGCCAGCTCCAACACAGATACGCAGTATTTT.

This sequence joins TRBV25-1 and TRBJ2-5; a possible D gene is TRBD1 (6 bases). Trimming cost V 0 bases and J 5 bases, with 16 bases left between them. This CDR3 comprises 16 residues. Looked up from germline, CDR1 is MGHDK and CDR2 is SYGVNS. The chain's CDR3 is CASSEYRPGVGETQYF. The CDR3 nucleotides are TGTGCCAGCAGTGAATATCGGCCAGGGGTGGGGGAGACCCAGTACTTC.

V gene TRBV16 combines with J gene TRBJ2-1; 7 positions match TRBD2. In germline, CDR1 is KGHSY, CDR2 FQNENV. The CDR3 is 15 residues long. Trimming at V came to 6 bases and at J to 0 bases, leaving 5 bases not matched to a gene. CDR3 coding DNA: TGTGCCAGCAGACAGCTAGCGGCCTCCTACAATGAGCAGTTCTTC. Amino acid sequence: CASRQLAASYNEQFF.

This clone was seen only a few times. The chain is built from TRBV6-5 and TRBJ2-7, with 7 bases aligning to TRBD1. The CDR3 covers 13 residues. Germline values: CDR1 MNHEY, CDR2 SVGAGI. V shed 6 bases and J 4 bases; nucleotides not matched to a gene: 6. The CDR3 DNA reads as TGTGCCAGCAGCCCGGGACAGAAATACGAGCAGTACTTC. Translation gives CASSPGQKYEQYF.

The V gene is TRBV7-8, the J gene TRBJ1-2, with TRBD1 identical over 8 bases. CDR1 and CDR2 (germline): SGHVS, FQNEAQ. This CDR3 spans 15 amino acids. The ends lost 5 bases at V and 2 bases at J; junction bases unmatched: 7. CDR3 DNA: TGTGCCAGCAGCCCTACCGGACAGGGAAACTATGGCTACACCTTC. Amino acids: CASSPTGQGNYGYTF.

V gene TRBV28 combines with J gene TRBJ2-7; 8 bases are a match to TRBD1. With 6 bases clipped from V and 5 bases from J, the junction kept 3 bases outside the gene matches. The CDR3 has 12 residues. Germline V gene data show CDR1 as MDHEN and CDR2 as SYDVKM. Here the CDR3 reads CASSEQGDEQYF. CDR3 bases: TGTGCCAGCAGCGAACAGGGGGACGAGCAGTACTTC. The whole variable domain, remainder taken from reference TRBV28 and TRBJ2-7, is DVKVTQSSRYLVKRTGEKVFLECVQDMDHENMFWYRQDPGLGLRLIYFSYDVKMKEKGDIPEGYSVSREKKERFSLILESASTNQTSMYLCASSEQGDEQYFGPGTRLTVT.

This clone came up a few times. The CDR3 sequence is CASSINENPYEQYF. CDR3 nucleotides: TGTGCCAGTAGTATAAACGAGAATCCGTACGAGCAGTACTTC. The chain carries TRBV19 and TRBJ2-7; D unclear. The CDR3 runs to 14 residues. CDR1 LNHDA and CDR2 SQIVND come from the germline V gene (reference sequence). Trimming shortened V by 2 bases and J by 4 bases, and 12 bases separated the two germline ends.

The V gene is TRBV2, the J gene TRBJ2-3; maybe TRBD2 (5 bases). Germline CDR1 SNHLY, CDR2 FYNNEI. This CDR3 spans 14 amino acids. The V end was cut by 5 bases, the J end by 0 bases, with 9 bases between. CDR3 protein: CASSFGGSTDTQYF. In DNA, the CDR3 is TGTGCCAGCAGTTTCGGCGGGAGCACAGATACGCAGTATTTT.

This clone has a handful of counts. CDR3 bases: TGTGCCAGCAGTTTAGGGGAGGGCGAGCAGTACTTC. It specifies CASSLGEGEQYF. V gene TRBV27 combines with J gene TRBJ2-7, with 7 bases aligning to TRBD2. V trimming: 2 bases; J trimming: 6 bases; junction bases outside the gene matches: 1. Germline assignment: CDR1 MNHEY and CDR2 SMNVEV (reference sequence). The CDR3 is 12 residues long.

V usage is TRBV7-8 and J usage is TRBJ2-2, with D unclear. CDR3 size: 15 residues. V lost 1 base, J lost 3 bases, and 9 bases lay in between. CDR1 and CDR2 from the germline V gene are SGHVS and FQNEAQ. This CDR3 reads CASSLESLYTGELFF. DNA of the CDR3: TGTGCCAGCAGCTTAGAGAGCCTATACACCGGGGAGCTGTTTTTT.

The chain couples TRBV4-3 to TRBJ2-7; no reliable D call. This CDR3 is 14 amino acids long. Looked up from germline, CDR1 is LGHNA and CDR2 is YSLEER. V was pared by 1 base and J by 2 bases, with 9 bases between. This chain's CDR3 is CASSQGFAAYEQYF. The CDR3 region has the DNA TGCGCCAGCAGCCAAGGGTTCGCGGCCTACGAGCAGTACTTC.